These 21 T cell receptor beta chains were sequenced from one sample in a study of cytomegalovirus exposure and HLA in healthy donors. In the PCR, 60 Vbeta and 13 Jbeta primers were used. Generated by immunoSEQ multiplex PCR, the TCRdb table keeps only in-frame clones and is missing some. This table has 150,000 to 200,000 clones, 70% to 75% appearing once. Sequenced: PBMCs. These receptors were obtained from a young man in good health and CMV-seropositive.

V gene TRBV6-1 combines with J gene TRBJ1-1, with unresolved D. Germline lookup yields CDR1 MNHNS and CDR2 SASEGT. Trimming pared 4 bases from V and 2 bases from J, leaving 11 bases between. This CDR3 contains 14 residues. In DNA, the CDR3 is TGTGCCAGCAGTGGTTACCGGGAAAACACTGAAGCTTTCTTT. This codes for CASSGYRENTEAFF.

The chain is built from TRBV30 and TRBJ2-2; D might be TRBD2 (6 bases). Trimming removed 8 bases at V and 6 bases at J, with 7 bases between. The CDR3 has 10 amino acids. The germline gives CDR1 GTSNPN, CDR2 SVGIG (reference sequence). The DNA of the CDR3 is TGTGCCGGAGGGTCCGGGGAGCTGTTTTTT. This codes for CAGGSGELFF.

This chain links TRBV6-4 with TRBJ1-1; 7 nucleotides agree with TRBD1. V shed 2 bases, J shed 6 bases, and the junction held 3 bases outside the gene matches. Looked up from germline, CDR1 is MRHNA and CDR2 is SNTAGT. This CDR3 is 13 amino acids long. The CDR3 reads CASSDGTDSEAFF. The DNA of the CDR3 is TGTGCCAGCAGTGACGGGACAGACTCTGAAGCTTTCTTT.

The chain carries TRBV5-4 and TRBJ1-2; D uncertain. Germline V gives CDR1 SGHNT, CDR2 YYREEE (reference sequence). The CDR3 is 14 residues long. Trimming took 2 bases from V and 3 from J, leaving 11 bases between them. The chain's CDR3 is CASSLPGGHYGYTF. DNA for the CDR3: TGTGCCAGCAGCTTACCCGGCGGTCACTATGGCTACACCTTC.

This clone has just a few counts. V is TRBV5-1 and J is TRBJ2-1; TRBD2 matches 14 bases. V shed 5 bases, J shed 2 bases, and the junction held 12 bases outside the gene matches. Germline CDR1 SGHRS, CDR2 YFSETQ. The CDR3 has 19 amino acids. The CDR3 sequence: CASRPSGTSGRRTYNEQFF. CDR3 DNA sequence: TGCGCCAGCAGACCGTCGGGGACTAGCGGGAGAAGGACCTACAATGAGCAGTTCTTC.

Only a few counts were recorded for this clone. This rearrangement joins TRBV7-8 to TRBJ1-1, with 8 bases aligning to TRBD1. This CDR3 region has 17 residues. V shed 5 bases, J shed 0 bases, and the junction held 11 bases outside the gene matches. Germline V lookup: CDR1 SGHVS, CDR2 FQNEAQ. The CDR3 loop reads CASSPRTGYDMNTEAFF. CDR3 coding DNA: TGTGCCAGCAGCCCGAGGACAGGGTACGACATGAACACTGAAGCTTTCTTT.

This rearrangement joins TRBV6-1 to TRBJ1-1; perhaps TRBD1 as D (5 bases). The V gene lost 7 bases and the J gene lost 3 bases, with 15 bases spanning the gap. The CDR3 is 14 residues long. Germline-derived CDR1 and CDR2 are MNHNS and SASEGT. The CDR3 loop is CASIPQGSDTEAFF. CDR3 sequence (DNA): TGTGCCAGCATTCCTCAGGGTTCGGACACTGAAGCTTTCTTT.

The V gene is TRBV6-1, the J gene TRBJ2-7; D is possibly TRBD2 (6 bases). This CDR3 comprises 12 residues. Per germline, CDR1 MNHNS and CDR2 SASEGT. V was pared by 5 bases and J by 6 bases, with 11 bases between. CDR3 DNA sequence: TGTGCCAGCAGTCCCGGGAGAATCGAGCAGTACGTC. Protein product: CASSPGRIEQYV.

The V and J genes are TRBV7-8 and TRBJ2-4; 8 bases fit TRBD2. The germline V gene has CDR1 SGHVS and CDR2 FQNEAQ. CDR3 length: 16 amino acids. V trimming: 5 bases; J trimming: 0 bases; junction bases outside the gene matches: 6. The CDR3 spells CASSRGTRLAKNIQYF. The CDR3 DNA follows: TGTGCCAGCAGCCGGGGGACTAGACTAGCCAAAAACATTCAGTACTTC. Full variable domain (remainder filled in from reference TRBV7-8 and TRBJ2-4): GAGVSQSPRYKVAKRGQDVALRCDPISGHVSLFWYQQALGQGPEFLTYFQNEAQLDKSGLPSDRFFAERPEGSVSTLKIQRTQQEDSAVYLCASSRGTRLAKNIQYFGAGTRLSVL.

V is TRBV28 and J is TRBJ1-2; D may be TRBD1 (5 bases). Deletions cut 6 bases from V and 5 bases from J, with 13 bases between. The CDR3 is made up of 13 amino acids. The germline CDR1 and CDR2 sequences are MDHEN and SYDVKM. The CDR3 here is CASSPGRRYGYTF. The CDR3 DNA follows: TGTGCCAGCAGCCCAGGGCGGCGGTATGGCTACACCTTC.

V gene TRBV18 combines with J gene TRBJ1-1; 7 bases are a match to TRBD1. CDR3 size: 16 residues. The germline V gene encodes CDR1 KGHSH and CDR2 LQKENI. V gave up 2 bases and J gave up 6 bases; unmatched junction bases: 12. The CDR3 protein is CASSPSEGATVAEAFF. In DNA, the CDR3 is TGTGCCAGCTCACCAAGTGAGGGGGCTACGGTGGCTGAAGCTTTCTTT.

The rearrangement uses TRBV29-1 and TRBJ2-7, with TRBD1 matching over 10 bases. J was trimmed by 6 bases and V by 4 bases; bases with no gene match: 6. This CDR3 contains 13 residues. CDR1 SQVTM and CDR2 ANQGSEA come from the germline V gene. The CDR3 DNA reads TGCAGCGTTGCCCCGACAGGGGGCGGCGAGCAGTACGTC. Encoded protein: CSVAPTGGGEQYV.

The chain has TRBV12-2 and TRBJ2-2; TRBD2, as called in the table, went unchecked against the DNA. TRBV12-2 is reported as a pseudogene. The CDR3 covers 17 residues. The CDR3 sequence: CASRLVPLGGNTGELFF. The DNA for the CDR3 is TGTGCAAGTCGCCTAGTCCCACTTGGCGGGAACACCGGGGAGCTGTTTTTT.

This chain connects TRBV27 to TRBJ2-5, with 10 bases lining up with TRBD1. The V gene's germline CDR1 is MNHEY and CDR2 SMNVEV (reference sequence). V was clipped by 2 bases and J by 2 bases; unmatched bases: 5. The CDR3 contains 16 residues. CDR3 region: CASSLIGGQGQETQYF. The CDR3 nucleotides read TGTGCCAGCAGTTTAATAGGGGGACAGGGGCAAGAGACCCAGTACTTC.

This clone was picked up a small number of times. This chain joins TRBV5-6 and TRBJ1-4, with 9 positions matching TRBD1. Per germline, CDR1 SGHDT and CDR2 YYEEEE. The CDR3 runs 14 residues. V lost 4 bases to trimming and J lost 10 bases; unmatched junction nucleotides: 8. CDR3 residues: CASSTDRGGVKLFF. The CDR3 DNA sequence: TGTGCCAGCAGCACGGACAGGGGAGGGGTAAAACTGTTTTTT.

The sample holds a few counts of this clone. At the DNA level, this CDR3 is encoded by other sequences in the same sample as well. The gene calls are TRBV6-1 and TRBJ1-1; no reliable D call. This CDR3 is 13 amino acids long. The V end was cut by 2 bases, the J end by 2 bases, with 6 bases between. Germline CDR1 and CDR2: MNHNS and SASEGT. The CDR3 loop is CASSETVNTEAFF. Here the CDR3 DNA reads TGTGCCAGCAGTGAAACAGTTAACACTGAAGCTTTCTTT.

There are a few counts of this clone. The chain employs TRBV23-1 and TRBJ2-2, with D perhaps matching TRBD2 (6 bases). TRBV23-1 is annotated as an ORF whose role is uncertain. The germline V and J ends were trimmed by 4 bases and 3 bases, with 15 bases remaining between them. The CDR3 sequence is 16 residues long. The CDR3 DNA reads as TGCGCCAGCAGTCCTCCGGGTAGGGAGGACACCGGGGAGCTGTTTTTT. Encoded protein: CASSPPGREDTGELFF.

The chain is built from TRBV5-1 and TRBJ2-7; D remains ambiguous. The ends were cut back, 0 bases at V and 2 bases at J, with 9 bases in the middle. This CDR3 comprises 14 residues. CDR1 and CDR2 (germline): SGHRS, YFSETQ. DNA for the CDR3: TGCGCCAGCAGCTTGGATAGTCTAGCCTACGAGCAGTACGTC. Protein product: CASSLDSLAYEQYV.

The CDR3 reads CASGGAGLDYGYTF. The CDR3 DNA sequence: TGTGCCAGCGGAGGCGCTGGCTTAGACTATGGCTACACCTTC. This sequence joins TRBV2 and TRBJ1-2, with D unclear. Germline V gene sequence: CDR1 SNHLY, CDR2 FYNNEI. Trimming removed 8 bases at V and 3 bases at J, with 16 bases between. This CDR3 has 14 amino acids.

The chain uses TRBV7-9 and TRBJ1-6, with D perhaps matching TRBD1 (6 bases). Germline V lookup: CDR1 SEHNR, CDR2 FQNEAQ (reference sequence). V was clipped by 5 bases and J by 8 bases, with 13 bases between them. This CDR3 is built from 14 residues. The CDR3 loop is CASSRGGADSPLHF. The CDR3 coding sequence is TGTGCCAGCAGCCGGGGGGGGGCGGATTCACCCCTCCACTTT.

This clone has more than one count but fewer than ten. The rearrangement uses TRBV11-1 and TRBJ2-3, with 7 bases aligning to TRBD1. Per germline, CDR1 SGHAT and CDR2 FQDESV (reference sequence). This CDR3 spans 15 amino acids. Trimming cost V 3 bases and J 6 bases; bases outside gene matches: 9. The DNA of the CDR3 is TGTGCCAGCAGCTTGGAAACAGGGGTTGTGGATACGCAGTATTTT. This sequence encodes CASSLETGVVDTQYF.